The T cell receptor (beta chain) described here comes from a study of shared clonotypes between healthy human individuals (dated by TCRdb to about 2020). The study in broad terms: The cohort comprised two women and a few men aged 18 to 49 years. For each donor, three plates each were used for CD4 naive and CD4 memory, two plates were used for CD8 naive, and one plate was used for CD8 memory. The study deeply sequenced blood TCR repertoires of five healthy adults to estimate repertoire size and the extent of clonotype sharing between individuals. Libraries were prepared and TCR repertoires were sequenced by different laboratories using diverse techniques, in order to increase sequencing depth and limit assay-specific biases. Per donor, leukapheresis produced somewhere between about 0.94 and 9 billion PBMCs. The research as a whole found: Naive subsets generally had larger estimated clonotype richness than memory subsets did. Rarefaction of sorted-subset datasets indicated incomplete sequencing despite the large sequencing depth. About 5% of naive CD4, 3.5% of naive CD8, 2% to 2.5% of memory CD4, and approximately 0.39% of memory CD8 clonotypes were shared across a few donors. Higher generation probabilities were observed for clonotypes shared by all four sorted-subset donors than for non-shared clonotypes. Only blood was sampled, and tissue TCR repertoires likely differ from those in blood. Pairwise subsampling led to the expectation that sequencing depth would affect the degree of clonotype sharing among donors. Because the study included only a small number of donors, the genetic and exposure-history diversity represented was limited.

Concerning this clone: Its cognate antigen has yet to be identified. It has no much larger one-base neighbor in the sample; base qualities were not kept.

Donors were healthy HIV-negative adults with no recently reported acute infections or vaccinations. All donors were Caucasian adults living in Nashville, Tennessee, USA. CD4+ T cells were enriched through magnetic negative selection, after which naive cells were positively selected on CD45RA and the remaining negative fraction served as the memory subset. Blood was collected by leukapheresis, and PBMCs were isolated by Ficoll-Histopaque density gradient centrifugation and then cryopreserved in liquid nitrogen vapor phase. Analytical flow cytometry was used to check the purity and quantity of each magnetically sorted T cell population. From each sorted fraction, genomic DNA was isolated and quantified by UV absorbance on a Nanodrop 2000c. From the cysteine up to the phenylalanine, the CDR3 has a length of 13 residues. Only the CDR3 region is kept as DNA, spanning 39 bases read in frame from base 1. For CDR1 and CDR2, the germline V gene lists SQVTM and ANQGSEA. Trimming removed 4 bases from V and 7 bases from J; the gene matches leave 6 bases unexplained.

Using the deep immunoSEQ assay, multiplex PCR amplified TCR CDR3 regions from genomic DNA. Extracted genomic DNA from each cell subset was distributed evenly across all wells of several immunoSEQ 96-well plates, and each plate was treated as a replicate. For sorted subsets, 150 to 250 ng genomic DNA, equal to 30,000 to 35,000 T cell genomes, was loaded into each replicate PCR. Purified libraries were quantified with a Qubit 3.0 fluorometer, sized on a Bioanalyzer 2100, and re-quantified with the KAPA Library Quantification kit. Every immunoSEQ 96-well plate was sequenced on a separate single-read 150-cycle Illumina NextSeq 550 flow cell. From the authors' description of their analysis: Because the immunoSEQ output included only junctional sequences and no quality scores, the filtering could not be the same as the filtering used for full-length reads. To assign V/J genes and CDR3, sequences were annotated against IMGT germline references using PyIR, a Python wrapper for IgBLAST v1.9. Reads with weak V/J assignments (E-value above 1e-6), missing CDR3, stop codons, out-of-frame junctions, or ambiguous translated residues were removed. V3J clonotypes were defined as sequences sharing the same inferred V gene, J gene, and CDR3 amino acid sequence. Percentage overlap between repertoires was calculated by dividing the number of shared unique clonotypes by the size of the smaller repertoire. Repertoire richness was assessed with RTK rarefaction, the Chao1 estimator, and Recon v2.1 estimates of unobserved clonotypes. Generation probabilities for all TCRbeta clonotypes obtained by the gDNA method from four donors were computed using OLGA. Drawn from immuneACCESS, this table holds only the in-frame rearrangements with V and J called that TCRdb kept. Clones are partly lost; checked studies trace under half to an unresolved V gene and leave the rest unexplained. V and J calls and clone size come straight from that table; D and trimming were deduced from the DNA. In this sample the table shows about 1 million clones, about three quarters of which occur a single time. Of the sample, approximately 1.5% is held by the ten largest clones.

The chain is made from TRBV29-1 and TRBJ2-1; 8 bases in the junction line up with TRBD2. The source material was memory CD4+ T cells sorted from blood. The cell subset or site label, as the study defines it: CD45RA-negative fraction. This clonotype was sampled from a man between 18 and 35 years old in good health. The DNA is TGCAGCGTTGTAGCGGGGACCTCTAATGAGCAGTTCTTC. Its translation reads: CSVVAGTSNEQFF.